This T cell receptor beta chain was found in a study of cytomegalovirus exposure and HLA in healthy donors. Study background: Drawn from HLA-typed donors, about 85 million unique TCRs were held in an early data release.

Overall study findings and caveats: While the bulk of TCR sequences proved rare, some public TCRs turned up in many donors.

When sampled, the donors appeared nominally healthy, though they likely had unrecorded immune exposures. Primers: 60 Vbeta forward and 13 Jbeta reverse. Method: immunoSEQ multiplex PCR; TCRdb's copy keeps in-frame clones and lacks some. The sample lists about 120,000 clones; around two thirds were seen once. As to this clone: Its antigen is as yet unknown.

The CDR3 has 13 amino acids. CDR1 and CDR2 (germline): SGHNT, YYREEE (reference sequence). Trimming removed 3 bases from V and 5 bases from J, with 12 bases in between. The sequencing input was PBMCs. The genes are TRBV5-4 and TRBJ2-7; D ambiguous. The clonotype comes from a human donor in good health. CDR3 sequence: CASSSPPLDEQYF. In DNA form, the CDR3 reads TGTGCCAGCAGCTCTCCTCCTCTAGACGAGCAGTACTTC.